What follows are 17 T cell receptor beta chains derived from one specimen sequenced in a study of blood T cell repertoires in COVID-19. Here immunoSEQ multiplex PCR was the method, and the copy in TCRdb shows in-frame clones only, minus some. The sample includes about 280,000 clones, about 85% of them seen just once. Specimen: peripheral blood. These receptors were collected from a human donor in a cohort sampled during active COVID-19.

Concerning this clone: With a much larger clone just one base away, this may be a read error. This CDR3 is also generated by other DNA sequences in the sample. This chain joins TRBV28 and TRBJ2-7, with TRBD1 as a possible D gene (6 bases). CDR1 and CDR2 (germline): MDHEN, SYDVKM. CDR3 length: 13 residues. Trimming removed 6 bases at V and 1 base at J, with 10 bases between. CDR3 DNA sequence: TGTGCCAGCAGGGGGACACCGTCCTACGAGCAGTACTTC. Its protein product is CASRGTPSYEQYF.

Notes on this clone: The same CDR3 can be traced to other DNA sequences in this sample. The CDR3 protein is CASSLASGGTGELFF. The CDR3, as DNA: TGCGCCAGCAGCTTGGCTAGCGGGGGAACCGGGGAGCTGTTTTTT. The J gene is TRBJ2-2, the V gene TRBV5-1, with TRBD2 identical over 10 bases. The junction had 1 base not matched to a gene; V was cut back by 0 bases and J by 5 bases. Looked up from germline, CDR1 is SGHRS and CDR2 is YFSETQ. The CDR3 is made up of 15 amino acids.

The genes are TRBV6-5 and TRBJ1-4; no clear D gene. In germline, CDR1 is MNHEY, CDR2 SVGAGI. The CDR3 sequence is 15 residues long. Trimming pared 6 bases from V and 2 bases from J, leaving 13 bases between. The CDR3 nucleotides are TGTGCCAGCAGCTCTTCCGGGGTGACTAATGAAAAACTGTTTTTT. It encodes CASSSSGVTNEKLFF.

The chain is built from TRBV25-1 and TRBJ2-3; D not resolved. CDR3 length: 12 amino acids. V was pared by 3 bases and J by 2 bases, with 3 bases between. Per germline, CDR1 MGHDK and CDR2 SYGVNS. The DNA for the CDR3 is TGTGCCAGCAGTGACTACACAGATACGCAGTATTTT. Translated, it gives CASSDYTDTQYF. Full variable domain (rest looked up from reference TRBV25-1 and TRBJ2-3): EADIYQTPRYLVIGTGKKITLECSQTMGHDKMYWYQQDPGMELHLIHYSYGVNSTEKGDLSSESTVSRIRTEHFPLTLESARPSHTSQYLCASSDYTDTQYFGPGTRLTVL.

The rearrangement links TRBV6-5 to TRBJ1-2; 7 bases align to TRBD1. Germline CDR1 MNHEY, CDR2 SVGAGI. V lost 6 bases and J lost 2; bases outside the gene matches: 3. There are 13 residues in the CDR3. The CDR3 region is CASRQGQNYGYTF. For the CDR3, the DNA is TGTGCCAGCAGACAGGGACAGAACTATGGCTACACCTTC.

This sequence joins TRBV11-1 and TRBJ2-5, with TRBD2 as a possible D gene (6 bases). Deletions cut 3 bases from V and 4 bases from J, with 15 bases between. There are 15 residues in the CDR3. The germline V gene encodes CDR1 SGHAT and CDR2 FQDESV (reference sequence). CDR3 nucleotides: TGTGCCAGCAGCTTCAGTGGGGGGTCGGGAGAGACCCAGTACTTC. It encodes CASSFSGGSGETQYF.

The gene calls are TRBV27 and TRBJ1-4; a weak D match, TRBD1 (5 bases). This CDR3 is built from 14 residues. Trimming cost V 5 bases and J 4 bases, with 11 bases left between them. Germline V CDR1 and CDR2: MNHEY, SMNVEV (reference sequence). This chain's CDR3 is CASSTQGLNEKLFF. The CDR3 coding sequence is TGTGCCAGCAGTACCCAGGGACTTAATGAAAAACTGTTTTTT.

The CDR3 sequence: CASSFGTLSTPEKLFF. The CDR3, as DNA: TGTGCCAGCAGCTTTGGGACACTCTCTACGCCTGAAAAACTGTTTTTT. The chain carries TRBV5-8 and TRBJ1-4, with D possibly being TRBD1 (6 bases). The CDR3 extends over 16 amino acids. With 2 bases removed from V and 7 bases from J, the gap between germline ends came to 18 bases. Germline loops: CDR1 SGHTS, CDR2 YDEGEE.

This sequence joins TRBV28 and TRBJ2-6, with TRBD1 matching 7 bases. Germline assignment: CDR1 MDHEN and CDR2 SYDVKM. The CDR3 extends over 16 amino acids. V shed 6 bases, J shed 1 base, and the junction held 6 bases outside the gene matches. CDR3 region: CASRGQLPSGANVLTF. The CDR3 nucleotides are TGTGCCAGCAGGGGACAGTTACCGTCTGGGGCCAACGTCCTGACTTTC.

The chain joins TRBV7-2 to TRBJ1-2; 7 bases are shared with TRBD1. CDR1 and CDR2 from the germline V gene are SGHTA and FQGNSA. Unmatched junction bases numbered 7, after V lost 6 bases and J lost 0 bases. The CDR3 is 15 residues long. CDR3 in DNA: TGTGCCAGCAGAAGGACAGGTCAATCTAACTATGGCTACACCTTC. Protein: CASRRTGQSNYGYTF.

The chain couples TRBV5-1 to TRBJ1-2; tentative D call: TRBD1 (5 bases). This CDR3 is built from 18 residues. V dropped 7 bases and J dropped 11 bases, with 36 bases sitting between them. Germline CDR1 and CDR2: SGHRS and YFSETQ. Here the CDR3 DNA reads TGCGCCAGCCTACAGATGCCCCCCGAGTGGGGCCCCATGAGTGGATACACCTTC. Its translation: CASLQMPPEWGPMSGYTF.

V is TRBV9 and J is TRBJ2-1; 10 nucleotides line up with TRBD2. The CDR3 totals 15 residues. CDR1 is SGDLS and CDR2 is YYNGEE in the germline V gene. Losses at the gene ends were 3 bases for V and 10 bases for J; bases not matched to a gene: 10. This CDR3 is CASSGGWLAGDEQFF. DNA of the CDR3: TGTGCCAGCAGCGGGGGGTGGCTAGCGGGAGACGAGCAGTTCTTC.

This chain connects TRBV3-1 (or the pseudogene TRBV3-2) to TRBJ1-6; D not certain. V shed 3 bases and J shed 7 bases, with 7 bases lying between them. The CDR3 has 13 residues. In germline, CDR1 is LGHDT, CDR2 YNNKEL (reference sequence). This CDR3 is CASSQRSNSPLHF. CDR3 nucleotides: TGTGCCAGCAGCCAGAGATCGAATTCACCCCTCCACTTT.

J is TRBJ2-3 and V is TRBV5-1; 9 positions match TRBD1. Germline assignment: CDR1 SGHRS and CDR2 YFSETQ. The CDR3 length is 15 residues. The V and J ends lost 3 bases and 3 bases, in that order; junction bases with no gene match: 5. This CDR3 is CASSSGQGRTDTQYF. The CDR3 DNA sequence: TGCGCCAGCAGCTCGGGACAGGGAAGGACAGATACGCAGTATTTT.

This sequence joins TRBV9 and TRBJ1-1; 10 bases match TRBD1. Losses at the gene ends were 4 bases for V and 2 bases for J; bases not matched to a gene: 5. This CDR3 is built from 15 residues. Germline assignment: CDR1 SGDLS and CDR2 YYNGEE. DNA for the CDR3: TGTGCCAGCAGCCCGAGGGACAGGGGCAACACTGAAGCTTTCTTT. Translation: CASSPRDRGNTEAFF.

Concerning this clone itself: Different DNA sequences within this sample yield the same CDR3. The chain joins TRBV7-2 to TRBJ1-2; no reliable D call. This CDR3 has 14 residues. The V end was cut by 1 base, the J end by 0 bases, with 6 bases between. Germline CDR1 SGHTA, CDR2 FQGNSA. CDR3 coding DNA: TGTGCCAGCAGCTTAGGACAAGCTAACTATGGCTACACCTTC. Protein product: CASSLGQANYGYTF. The entire variable domain, with the rest obtained from reference TRBV7-2 and TRBJ1-2, is as follows: GAGVSQSPSNKVTEKGKDVELRCDPISGHTALYWYRQSLGQGLEFLIYFQGNSAPDKSGLPSDRFSAERTGGSVSTLTIQRTQQEDSAVYLCASSLGQANYGYTFGSGTRLTVV.

The chain uses TRBV7-8 and TRBJ2-1; TRBD2 aligns across 8 bases. V shed 5 bases, J shed 2 bases, and the junction held 5 bases outside the gene matches. The V gene's germline CDR1 is SGHVS and CDR2 FQNEAQ. The CDR3 is made up of 15 amino acids. CDR3 sequence (DNA): TGTGCCAGCAGCCTGACTAGCGTTCCCTACAATGAGCAGTTCTTC. Protein: CASSLTSVPYNEQFF.